This passage covers 17 T cell receptor beta chains from one sample sequenced in a study of T cells in pancreatic ductal adenocarcinoma. TCRdb's copy holds only in-frame clones and misses some; the assay was immunoSEQ multiplex PCR. The sample lists over 85,000 clones; roughly 96% were seen once. The selected patients with pancreatic ductal adenocarcinoma had surgery but no neoadjuvant therapy. Sequenced: PBMCs. The origin of the receptors is a human donor with pancreatic ductal adenocarcinoma.

The chain couples TRBV6-1 to TRBJ2-1; 7 bases are a match to TRBD2. V was pared by 7 bases and J by 4 bases, with 10 bases of the junction left unmatched. The germline CDR1 and CDR2 sequences are MNHNS and SASEGT. This CDR3 is 15 amino acids long. CDR3 in DNA: TGTGCCAGCACCCCTGCGGGAGTGGGGTACAATGAGCAGTTCTTC. This sequence encodes CASTPAGVGYNEQFF.

CDR3 sequence: CASSPGLNNEQFF. CDR3 nucleotides: TGTGCCAGCAGCCCCGGACTGAACAATGAGCAGTTCTTC. This sequence joins TRBV4-2 and TRBJ2-1; perhaps TRBD2 as D (5 bases). With 4 bases removed from V and 5 bases from J, the gap between germline ends came to 9 bases. CDR1 LGHNA and CDR2 YNFKEQ come from the germline V gene. The CDR3 has 13 residues.

The chain employs TRBV28 and TRBJ2-3, with 7 bases identical to TRBD1. Germline loops: CDR1 MDHEN, CDR2 SYDVKM. J was trimmed by 5 bases and V by 2 bases; bases with no gene match: 4. The CDR3 has 14 amino acids. The chain's CDR3 is CASSLPTGIDTQYF. CDR3 DNA sequence: TGTGCCAGCAGTTTACCGACAGGGATAGATACGCAGTATTTT.

J is TRBJ1-1 and V is TRBV2; TRBD1 is a possible D gene (5 bases). Germline loops: CDR1 SNHLY, CDR2 FYNNEI. This CDR3 contains 14 residues. Trimming stripped 6 bases from V and 1 base from J, with 12 bases between. The CDR3 nucleotides read TGTGCCAGCAGGAAAAGGGGCCAGAACACTGAAGCTTTCTTT. This translates into CASRKRGQNTEAFF.

The chain joins TRBV15 to TRBJ2-3; D ambiguous. Deletions cut 3 bases from V and 5 bases from J, with 9 bases between. The CDR3 is 13 amino acids. Per the germline V gene, CDR1 is LNHNV and CDR2 is YYDKDF (reference sequence). DNA for the CDR3: TGTGCCACCAGCAGTACCAACGGAGATACGCAGTATTTT. Its protein product is CATSSTNGDTQYF.

The rearrangement joins TRBV10-3 to TRBJ1-5; D is unresolved. This CDR3 spans 14 amino acids. The germline V gene has CDR1 ENHRY and CDR2 SYGVKD. Between the trimmed V and J ends, which lost 0 bases and 8 bases, there was a span of 11 bases. CDR3 in DNA: TGTGCCATCAGTGAGTCGCGGCAGCCTGAGCCCCAGCATTTT. This encodes CAISESRQPEPQHF.

The chain employs TRBV7-6 and TRBJ2-7; 12 bases fit TRBD2. Unmatched junction bases numbered 2, after V lost 1 base and J lost 7 bases. This CDR3 contains 14 residues. Germline lookup yields CDR1 SGHVS and CDR2 FNYEAQ. The CDR3 DNA reads as TGTGCCAGCAGCTTAGGACTAGCGGGAGCTGAGCAGTACTTC. It specifies CASSLGLAGAEQYF.

V usage is TRBV18 and J usage is TRBJ2-1; 9 bases are a match to TRBD2. There are 15 residues in the CDR3. CDR1 is KGHSH and CDR2 is LQKENI in the germline V gene. Trimming cost V 5 bases and J 2 bases; bases outside gene matches: 4. The CDR3 DNA sequence: TGTGCCAGCTCAAATAGCGGGAGCACCTACAATGAGCAGTTCTTC. Its translation: CASSNSGSTYNEQFF.

The rearrangement links TRBV18 to TRBJ2-7; 8 bases map to TRBD1. Germline V lookup: CDR1 KGHSH, CDR2 LQKENI. V lost 5 bases to trimming and J lost 0 bases; unmatched junction nucleotides: 9. CDR3 length: 16 residues. CDR3 amino acids: CASSGPGDRISYEQYF. Here the CDR3 DNA reads TGTGCCAGCTCAGGACCCGGGGACAGGATCTCCTACGAGCAGTACTTC.

The rearrangement uses TRBV28 and TRBJ1-5; D possibly corresponds to TRBD1 (6 bases). Per germline, CDR1 MDHEN and CDR2 SYDVKM. The CDR3 consists of 16 residues. Trimming took 8 bases from V and 3 from J, leaving 20 bases between them. CDR3 in DNA: TGTGCCAGCGTCCTCATCACAGGGATTCTCAATCAGCCCCAGCATTTT. Its translation is CASVLITGILNQPQHF. Full variable domain (missing parts from reference TRBV28 and TRBJ1-5): DVKVTQSSRYLVKRTGEKVFLECVQDMDHENMFWYRQDPGLGLRLIYFSYDVKMKEKGDIPEGYSVSREKKERFSLILESASTNQTSMYLCASVLITGILNQPQHFGDGTRLSIL.

The V call is TRBV5-1, the J call TRBJ2-5, with 7 bases matching TRBD1. V gave up 0 bases and J gave up 5 bases; unmatched junction bases: 7. The CDR3 is 15 residues long. Germline lookup yields CDR1 SGHRS and CDR2 YFSETQ. The CDR3 spells CASSLGDSSEETQYF. CDR3 DNA sequence: TGCGCCAGCAGCTTGGGGGACAGTAGTGAGGAGACCCAGTACTTC.

This chain uses TRBV29-1 with TRBJ1-4; no clear D. Germline loops: CDR1 SQVTM, CDR2 ANQGSEA. Trimming removed 7 bases at V and 3 bases at J, with 12 bases between. The CDR3 totals 13 residues. CDR3 sequence (DNA): TGCAGCGCCCAGATAAACGCTAATGAAAAACTGTTTTTT. Encoded protein: CSAQINANEKLFF.

The chain couples TRBV10-3 to TRBJ2-7, with D maybe TRBD2 (6 bases). The CDR3 totals 14 residues. V was cut by 2 bases and J by 1 base, with 9 bases left in between. Germline V gene lookup returns CDR1 ENHRY and CDR2 SYGVKD. The DNA for the CDR3 is TGTGCCATCAGTGAGGCGGAGGGTTCCTACGAGCAGTACTTC. Protein product: CAISEAEGSYEQYF.

The chain couples TRBV9 to TRBJ2-1, with 8 bases aligning to TRBD2. The ends lost 4 bases at V and 1 base at J; junction bases unmatched: 7. The germline V gene has CDR1 SGDLS and CDR2 YYNGEE. CDR3 size: 16 residues. This chain's CDR3 is CASSPGGGRSYNEQFF. Written as DNA, the CDR3 is TGTGCCAGCAGCCCGGGAGGGGGACGGTCCTACAATGAGCAGTTCTTC. The variable domain in full, completed from reference TRBV9 and TRBJ2-1, reads DSGVTQTPKHLITATGQRVTLRCSPRSGDLSVYWYQQSLDQGLQFLIQYYNGEERAKGNILERFSAQQFPDLHSELNLSSLELGDSALYFCASSPGGGRSYNEQFFGPGTRLTVL.

This sequence joins TRBV19 and TRBJ1-2; D remains ambiguous. V lost 5 bases and J 3 bases, leaving 7 bases between the germline ends. CDR1 LNHDA and CDR2 SQIVND come from the germline V gene (reference sequence). CDR3 length equals 12 residues. The CDR3 nucleotides read TGTGCCAGTAGTCCAGATTACTATGGCTACACCTTC. It is translated as CASSPDYYGYTF.

The V gene is TRBV29-1, the J gene TRBJ2-7, with a weak D call TRBD1 (5 bases). Between the trimmed V and J ends, which lost 4 bases and 2 bases, there was a span of 15 bases. The CDR3 extends over 14 amino acids. From germline, CDR1 is SQVTM and CDR2 ANQGSEA. CDR3 protein: CSVAAGFGTYEQYF. As DNA, the CDR3 is TGCAGCGTTGCCGCAGGGTTTGGAACCTACGAGCAGTACTTC.

This chain uses TRBV19 with TRBJ1-2, with 7 bases that match TRBD1. This CDR3 has 15 residues. Germline CDR1 is LNHDA and CDR2 is SQIVND (reference sequence). With 8 bases clipped from V and 4 bases from J, the junction kept 13 bases outside the gene matches. The DNA of the CDR3 is TGTGCCAGTGCCTCGACCCGGGACAGCATCTATGGCTACACCTTC. This translates into CASASTRDSIYGYTF.